This T cell receptor (beta chain) was recovered during a study of graft-versus-host responses after intestinal transplantation. Study-level background: As for transplant type, recipients had multivisceral, liver-intestinal, or isolated intestinal grafts. Every transplant recipient was induced with anti-thymocyte globulin, then maintained on tacrolimus and steroids for about 3 years.

General study points: GvH clonotypes were identified within recipient marrow, with a subset emerging first in ileum or blood. Early post-transplant declines in HvG were associated with peak levels of circulating GvH clones.

V lost 4 bases, J lost 4 bases, and 8 bases lay in between. The CDR3 sequence is 12 residues long. Germline V gives CDR1 ENHRY, CDR2 SYGVKD. Regarding this clone: Its matching antigen is unknown.

Some clones are missing from TCRdb's copy, which holds only in-frame ones; the method was immunoSEQ multiplex PCR. The repertoire includes approximately 80,000 clones, roughly 91% of them detected once, and approximately 0.33% sits in the top ten. The chain joins TRBV10-3 to TRBJ2-7; D is unclear. This clonotype was obtained from a human donor who received an intestinal transplant. The material sequenced was unstimulated CD4+ T cells sorted from spleen or lymph node cells, taken before intestinal transplant. For the CDR3, the DNA is TGTGCCATCAGTGGAGATCTTTACGAGCAGTACTTC. Its protein is CAISGDLYEQYF.